This TCR beta chain was captured by sequencing in a study of blood T cell repertoires in COVID-19. In the study overall: Samples came from the United States, Italy and Spain, spanning acute and convalescent COVID-19.

This clone was seen a few times. Profiled with immunoSEQ multiplex PCR; TCRdb holds only in-frame clones, not every one. There are 98,000 or so clones in the sample; just under 85% occur only once, and roughly 3.3% lies in the top ten. The specimen was peripheral blood. The receptor's source is a woman older than 75 with active or convalescent COVID-19.

CDR3 DNA: TGCGCCAGCAGCCTGGGGCATGGCTACACCTTC. It specifies CASSLGHGYTF. The J gene is TRBJ1-2, the V gene TRBV5-1; D perhaps matches TRBD1 (5 bases). CDR3 size: 11 residues. V lost 4 bases and J lost 6, with 7 bases in between. CDR1 is SGHRS, CDR2 YFSETQ, per germline.